A single sample gave rise to the 4 T cell receptor beta chains below, sequenced in a study of T cells expressing NK-cell markers. Reprocessing the 5' RACE reads, TCRdb reports a single entry for every CDR3 protein and omits DNA. Here the sample table reports 500,000 to 700,000 distinct CDR3 sequences. The specimen was blood T cells: a sorted CD56 or NKG2C T cell subset, CD4+ or CD8+ T cells, or bulk PBMC T cells (not recorded which). The receptors originated from a young man in good health.

The J gene is TRBJ1-1, the V gene TRBV19. The CDR3 consists of 14 residues. CDR1 is LNHDA and CDR2 is SQIVND in the germline V gene (reference sequence). The CDR3 here is CASSIEGLSTEAFF. The variable domain in full, completed from reference TRBV19 and TRBJ1-1, reads DGGITQSPKYLFRKEGQNVTLSCEQNLNHDAMYWYRQDPGQGLRLIYYSQIVNDFQKGDIAEGYSVSREKKESFPLTVTSAQKNPTAFYLCASSIEGLSTEAFFGQGTRLTVV.

The chain employs TRBV5-5 and TRBJ2-2; TCRdb's assignment of TRBD1 cannot be checked, as there is no DNA. CDR3 length: 16 amino acids. Germline values: CDR1 SGHKS, CDR2 YYEKEE (reference sequence). This CDR3 is CASSLASGQNTGELFF.

V gene TRBV4-3 combines with J gene TRBJ2-7. CDR1 and CDR2 from the germline V gene are LGHNA and YSLEER. The CDR3 has 15 residues. The CDR3 loop reads CASSQDGDAGHEQYF.

V gene TRBV6-1 combines with J gene TRBJ2-1; with no DNA, the TCRdb D assignment of TRBD1 cannot be verified. Germline V gene data show CDR1 as MNHNS and CDR2 as SASEGT. The CDR3 extends over 13 amino acids. Here the CDR3 reads CASSEIGGGEQFF.